The source of this T cell receptor beta chain is a study of blood T cell repertoires in COVID-19 (dated by TCRdb to about 2020). A note on the overall study: Collaborator samples came from the United States, Italy and Spain and covered acute and convalescent phases of COVID-19. The material from the prospective study consisted of cDNA or gDNA derived from T cells, B-cell-depleted T cells, or PBMCs. Subjects who had been exposed to COVID-19, were actively infected with it, or had recovered from it provided the deeply sampled blood TCRbeta repertoires that made up the dataset. The repertoires were released in a freely available public database intended as a resource for research on the immune response to SARS-CoV-2. The samples were drawn from two sources: the first 160 participants of the ongoing ImmuneRACE study, and over 950 subjects contributed by 6 global collaborators. Sample metadata almost always included a de-identified subject ID, COVID-19 status, age in years and sex. Where available, HLA class I and class II types were taken from metadata supplied by the sample provider and were not determined by assay-based typing.

The cysteine opens and the phenylalanine closes a CDR3 of 15 amino acids. Just CDR3 DNA is preserved here, 45 bases in frame from base 1. According to the germline V gene, CDR1 reads SGHTS and CDR2 reads YDEGEE. Trimming at the junction amounts to 3 bases on V and 6 bases on J, and the germline ends lie 16 bases apart. Enrolling through a virtual design, the prospective study's participants ranged in age from roughly 18 to 95 years and lived across roughly 24 United States geographic areas. Cohort assignment in the prospective study relied on participant-reported clinical history from a screening survey and a study questionnaire. ImmuneRACE Cohort 3 recovered participants were defined by two consecutive negative NP/OP PCR tests, healthcare professional clearance, or symptom resolution. In the prospective study, whole blood, serum and a nasopharyngeal or oropharyngeal swab were collected from each participant by mobile phlebotomists. Additional blood draws and questionnaires over an approximately two-month period could optionally be provided by prospective study participants. Before DNA extraction, blood samples from the prospective study were shipped at room temperature or frozen.

TCRbeta CDR3 regions were amplified from genomic DNA by means of the immunoSEQ Assay, a bias-controlled multiplex PCR. Per the source publication's procedure: The number of nucleated cells in each sample was estimated from the amplification of reference gene primers within the assay. To quantify the absolute abundance of each unique TCRbeta CDR3 rearrangement, sequence reads were collapsed and filtered. For each sample, productive Simpson clonality was calculated as the square root of Simpson's diversity index across productive rearrangements. The immuneACCESS repertoire file appears here via TCRdb, limited to in-frame rearrangements. These files lack a portion of the clones; in checked studies, under half of the deficit traces to unresolved V genes, and the cause of the others is not known. The D gene and trimming were derived from the DNA, and the V and J assignments and clone size from that table. This sample holds 250,000 to 350,000 clones; roughly 90% were observed only once. The ten largest clonotypes hold roughly 2.6% of the sample.

A remark on this clone: Its antigen is not yet known. No much larger clone exists at a distance of one base, and base qualities are not known.

Overall study results and their limits: How much clinical and demographic metadata was included differed by source and by participant, and the metadata was provided uncurated.

The sample was PBMCs or T cells enriched from blood (not recorded which). The chain uses TRBV5-8 and TRBJ2-1, with no reliable assignment of the D segment. The clonotype originates from a man in his fifties or sixties who had recovered from COVID-19. The base sequence is TGTGCCAGCAGCTCCGACTCCCTGAGTGTCAATGAGCAGTTCTTC. Translated, this gives CASSSDSLSVNEQFF.